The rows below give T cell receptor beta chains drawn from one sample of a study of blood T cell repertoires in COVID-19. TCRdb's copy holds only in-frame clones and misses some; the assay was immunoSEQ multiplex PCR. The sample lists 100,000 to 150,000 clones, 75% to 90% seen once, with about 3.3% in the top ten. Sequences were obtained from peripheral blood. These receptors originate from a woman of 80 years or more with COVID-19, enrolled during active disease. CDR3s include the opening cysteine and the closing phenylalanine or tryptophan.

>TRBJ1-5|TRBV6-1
CASREGADQPQHF
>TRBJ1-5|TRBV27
CASSDPSFLQDPNQPQHF
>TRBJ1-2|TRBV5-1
CASSDGTDGRGYTF
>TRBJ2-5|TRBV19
CASSIDAGALQETQYF
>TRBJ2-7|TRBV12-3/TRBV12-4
CASRSGRVYEQYF
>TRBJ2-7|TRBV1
CTSSQVPSGSRYEQYF
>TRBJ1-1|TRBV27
CASSSGQNTEAFF
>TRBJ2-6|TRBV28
CASSPAGTGSSGANVLTF
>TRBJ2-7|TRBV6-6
CASSYRQSPQYF
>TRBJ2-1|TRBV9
CASSVRSGSNSEQFF
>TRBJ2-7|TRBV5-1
CASSLDSSWEQYF
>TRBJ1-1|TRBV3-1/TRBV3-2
CASSQVGTGGTEAFF
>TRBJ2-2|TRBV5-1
CASSLSGEDTGELFF
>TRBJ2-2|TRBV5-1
CASRPGSERTGELFF
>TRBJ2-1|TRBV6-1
CASSDSSRVGPLYNEQFF